This TCR beta chain was identified during a study of CD8 T cells in ankylosing spondylitis. General study results and limits: Characteristic, it appeared, of ankylosing spondylitis blood was a TCR beta motif of eight highly homologous variants. Relatively rare in peripheral blood, disease-linked clones were also CD8+. According to the report, clones linked to the disease were significantly enriched in matched synovial fluid samples taken from ankylosing spondylitis patients. Some motif variants were previously reported in reactive arthritis synovial fluid and blood.

This clonotype was observed a few times. Its target is not known. As the method for making TCR beta libraries, quantitative 5'-RACE with molecular barcodes was used. MiXCR, run by TCRdb on the 5' RACE reads, gives a single entry per CDR3 protein. The sample records over 400,000 distinct CDR3 sequences, 25% to 30% being singletons. The sequence was obtained from a male donor with ankylosing spondylitis. Input material: blood, either unsorted or a sorted T cell fraction (not recorded which).

CDR3 amino acids: CATSRDPLATNTGELFF. The DNA of the CDR3 is TGTGCCACCAGCAGAGATCCACTAGCGACAAACACCGGGGAGCTGTTTTTT. J is TRBJ2-2 and V is TRBV15; TRBD2 matches 7 bases. Germline V lookup: CDR1 LNHNV, CDR2 YYDKDF (reference sequence). After removal of 0 bases from V and 2 bases from J, the junction contained 6 bases not matched to a gene. The CDR3 consists of 17 residues.